These 32 T cell receptor beta chains were all obtained from the same sample, sequenced in a study of shared clonotypes between healthy human individuals. The protocol was immunoSEQ multiplex PCR, while the TCRdb copy is restricted to in-frame clones and leaves out a portion. The table shows around 1.6 million clones, with 95% to 99% occurring only once. Material: naive CD4+ T cells sorted from blood. Subset indicated: CD45RA+ positively selected. These receptors all stem from a man aged 25 to 40 in good health.

This chain connects TRBV5-4 to TRBJ1-1; tentatively, D is TRBD1 (6 bases). CDR3 length: 15 residues. CDR1 is SGHNT and CDR2 is YYREEE in the germline V gene (reference sequence). V shed 7 bases and J shed 2 bases, with 18 bases lying between them. CDR3 sequence reads: CASGHRRDKNTEAFF. The CDR3 bases are TGTGCCAGCGGCCATCGCCGGGACAAAAACACTGAAGCTTTCTTT. Supplemented by reference TRBV5-4 and TRBJ1-1, the full variable domain reads ETGVTQSPTHLIKTRGQQVTLRCSSQSGHNTVSWYQQALGQGPQFIFQYYREEENGRGNFPPRFSGLQFPNYSSELNVNALELDDSALYLCASGHRRDKNTEAFFGQGTRLTVV.

The rearrangement uses TRBV28 and TRBJ1-5; the match to TRBD1 covers 7 bases. The CDR3 consists of 16 residues. The V gene's germline CDR1 is MDHEN and CDR2 SYDVKM. Trimming at V came to 3 bases and at J to 4 bases, leaving 9 bases not matched to a gene. CDR3 nucleotide sequence: TGTGCCAGCAGTTTTGGGTCCCGGGACAGAAATCAGCCCCAGCATTTT. Protein sequence: CASSFGSRDRNQPQHF.

The rearrangement uses TRBV10-2 and TRBJ2-5; 8 bases fit TRBD2. The V and J ends lost 3 bases and 0 bases, in that order; junction bases with no gene match: 3. CDR1 and CDR2 (germline): WSHSY, SAAADI. The CDR3 has 15 residues. The CDR3 sequence is CASSDAGGYQETQYF. The CDR3 DNA is TGCGCCAGCAGTGACGCGGGGGGCTACCAAGAGACCCAGTACTTC.

The chain is built from TRBV2 and TRBJ2-1; TRBD2 agrees at 8 bases. The trim removed 4 bases at V and 15 bases at J, leaving 5 bases unmatched. The CDR3 is 11 amino acids. CDR1 is SNHLY, CDR2 FYNNEI, per germline. The CDR3 nucleotides read TGTGCCAGCAGTGCGGGAGGGCTCATGTTCTTC. It is translated as CASSAGGLMFF.

The gene calls are TRBV4-1 and TRBJ2-5; tentative D call: TRBD2 (6 bases). Germline V gene sequence: CDR1 MGHRA, CDR2 YSYEKL. V lost 1 base, J lost 4 bases, and 19 bases lay in between. The CDR3 covers 17 residues. The CDR3 DNA is TGCGCCAGCAGCCAAGGCCGGTTTGCCCGGGGACTAGAGACCCAGTACTTC. Translating gives CASSQGRFARGLETQYF.

This clone was seen only once. The rearrangement uses TRBV19 and TRBJ2-5; 7 nucleotides agree with TRBD2. CDR1 LNHDA and CDR2 SQIVND come from the germline V gene (reference sequence). J lost 1 base, V lost 0 bases, and 8 bases had no gene match. This CDR3 comprises 17 residues. CDR3 sequence reads: CASSIEGRGRVQETQYF. The CDR3 nucleotides are TGTGCCAGTAGTATAGAGGGTCGCGGGAGAGTCCAAGAGACCCAGTACTTC.

This chain links TRBV10-3 with TRBJ1-4; perhaps TRBD1 as D (5 bases). Trimming pared 10 bases from V and 13 bases from J, leaving 19 bases between. CDR1 is ENHRY and CDR2 is SYGVKD in the germline V gene. This CDR3 has 12 residues. The CDR3 region is CATREGESRLFF. The DNA for the CDR3 is TGTGCCACCAGGGAAGGGGAAAGTAGACTGTTTTTT.

CDR3 sequence: CASSPDRGRNGYTF. In DNA form, the CDR3 reads TGTGCCAGCAGCCCGGACAGGGGGCGTAATGGCTACACCTTC. The V call is TRBV6-6, the J call TRBJ1-2; TRBD1 matches 11 bases. The V gene end was trimmed by 6 bases and the J gene end by 6 bases; junction bases not matched to a gene: 6. This CDR3 has 14 residues. The germline V gene encodes CDR1 MNHNY and CDR2 SVGAGI (reference sequence).

The rearrangement joins TRBV29-1 to TRBJ2-7; 11 bases agree with TRBD2. The ends lost 6 bases at V and 3 bases at J; junction bases unmatched: 7. Germline V lookup: CDR1 SQVTM, CDR2 ANQGSEA. There are 14 residues in the CDR3. As DNA, the CDR3 is TGCAGCGTGATAGCGGGAGGGGGAGGCTACGAGCAGTACTTC. Its translation is CSVIAGGGGYEQYF.

This chain joins TRBV4-2 and TRBJ2-3, with no clear D. The germline CDR1 and CDR2 sequences are LGHNA and YNFKEQ. V was shortened by 0 bases and J by 4 bases, with 8 bases between the two germline ends. This CDR3 comprises 14 residues. The CDR3 reads CASSQDGSSDTQYF. For the CDR3, the DNA is TGTGCCAGCAGCCAAGATGGCTCCTCAGATACGCAGTATTTT.

The rearrangement links TRBV7-9 to TRBJ2-7; 9 positions agree with TRBD2. CDR1 is SEHNR and CDR2 is FQNEAQ in the germline V gene (reference sequence). The CDR3 is 18 amino acids. With V trimmed by 0 bases and J by 0 bases, 9 bases remained unmatched. The CDR3 loop reads CASSLAPIGGRVSYEQYF. The CDR3 DNA reads as TGTGCCAGCAGCTTAGCCCCGATTGGCGGGAGGGTCTCCTACGAGCAGTACTTC.

The chain uses TRBV10-3 and TRBJ2-5; D is possibly TRBD1 or TRBD2 (7 bases each). Germline V CDR1 and CDR2: ENHRY, SYGVKD. Trimming removed 8 bases at V and 2 bases at J, with 18 bases between. The CDR3 loop spans 15 amino acids. CDR3: CAIGGGQNLQETQYF. The CDR3 DNA reads TGTGCCATCGGGGGGGGACAGAACCTTCAAGAGACCCAGTACTTC.

The CDR3 sequence is CASSPYGQRRSYNEQFF. The CDR3 DNA is TGTGCCAGCTCACCGTACGGACAGCGACGCTCCTACAATGAGCAGTTCTTC. This rearrangement joins TRBV18 to TRBJ2-1; weak D call: TRBD1 (6 bases). Germline lookup yields CDR1 KGHSH and CDR2 LQKENI. Trimming took 3 bases from V and 0 from J, leaving 15 bases between them. This CDR3 is built from 17 residues.

For this clone: The same CDR3 also results from other DNA sequences found in this sample. V usage is TRBV5-1 and J usage is TRBJ2-7; 9 nucleotides agree with TRBD2. Germline CDR1 reads SGHRS; CDR2 reads YFSETQ. V was pared by 3 bases and J by 3 bases, with 4 bases of the junction left unmatched. The CDR3 extends over 14 amino acids. For the CDR3, the DNA is TGCGCCAGCAGCTCAGCGGGAGGAAGCTACGAGCAGTACTTC. As protein: CASSSAGGSYEQYF.

V usage is TRBV19 and J usage is TRBJ2-7; TRBD2 matches 11 bases. The V gene's germline CDR1 is LNHDA and CDR2 SQIVND (reference sequence). This CDR3 spans 14 amino acids. Trimming removed 6 bases from V and 6 bases from J; junction bases left unmatched: 7. The CDR3 sequence is CASRLAGDEGEQYF. For the CDR3, the DNA is TGTGCCAGTAGACTAGCGGGAGATGAGGGCGAGCAGTACTTC.

This chain connects TRBV4-2 to TRBJ1-1; 10 nucleotides agree with TRBD1. Germline V gene data show CDR1 as LGHNA and CDR2 as YNFKEQ. J gave up 4 bases and V 6 bases, and 5 bases lay outside the gene matches. The CDR3 spans 14 residues. In DNA, the CDR3 is TGTGCCAGCAGTCTGACAGGGGGCAGCACTGAAGCTTTCTTT. Amino acid sequence: CASSLTGGSTEAFF.

This chain uses TRBV2 with TRBJ2-6; D is possibly TRBD1 or TRBD2 (5 bases each). With 8 bases removed from V and 4 bases from J, the gap between germline ends came to 21 bases. The V gene's germline CDR1 is SNHLY and CDR2 FYNNEI. The CDR3 is made up of 17 amino acids. The CDR3 loop is CASVDSGGHPGANVLTF. The CDR3, as DNA: TGTGCCAGCGTTGATTCAGGAGGACATCCAGGGGCCAACGTCCTGACTTTC.

The chain recombines TRBV6-1 with TRBJ1-2; D unresolved. CDR3 length: 15 residues. Germline V gene lookup returns CDR1 MNHNS and CDR2 SASEGT. With 2 bases removed from V and 0 bases from J, the gap between germline ends came to 10 bases. CDR3 loop: CASSERVSPNYGYTF. The CDR3 coding sequence is TGTGCCAGCAGTGAAAGAGTCAGTCCTAACTATGGCTACACCTTC.

The chain uses TRBV10-3 and TRBJ2-3; D is unclear. The CDR3 is 12 residues long. The V and J ends lost 3 bases and 7 bases respectively, with 8 bases between them. In germline, CDR1 is ENHRY, CDR2 SYGVKD. The CDR3 bases are TGTGCCATCAGTGAAGATACGAATACGCAGTATTTT. It is translated as CAISEDTNTQYF.

The chain recombines TRBV7-8 with TRBJ2-5, with 9 nucleotides matching TRBD2. Losses at the gene ends were 2 bases for V and 0 bases for J; bases not matched to a gene: 10. The CDR3 has 18 residues. Per the germline V gene, CDR1 is SGHVS and CDR2 is FQNEAQ. CDR3 bases: TGTGCCAGCAGCTTACCCCCGACTAGCGGCCCCTACCAAGAGACCCAGTACTTC. The encoded protein is CASSLPPTSGPYQETQYF.

The genes are TRBV4-3 and TRBJ1-1, with D possibly matching TRBD1 (6 bases). V was shortened by 7 bases and J by 0 bases, with 21 bases between the two germline ends. Germline CDR1 reads LGHNA; CDR2 reads YSLEER. CDR3 length: 17 amino acids. The CDR3 spells CASTRVGGPWVNTEAFF. The CDR3 bases are TGCGCCAGCACTCGAGTCGGGGGCCCTTGGGTGAACACTGAAGCTTTCTTT.

J is TRBJ2-1 and V is TRBV2; 9 bases agree with TRBD2. This CDR3 region has 14 residues. Germline V gene data show CDR1 as SNHLY and CDR2 as FYNNEI. J lost 9 bases, V lost 4 bases, and 7 bases had no gene match. The CDR3 region is CASSALRREGEQFF. The CDR3 DNA reads as TGTGCCAGCAGTGCCCTTCGGCGGGAGGGTGAGCAGTTCTTC.

The J gene is TRBJ2-3, the V gene TRBV5-1; 7 bases map to TRBD1. J lost 0 bases, V lost 3 bases, and 7 bases had no gene match. Germline loops: CDR1 SGHRS, CDR2 YFSETQ. The CDR3 is made up of 16 amino acids. The CDR3 sequence: CASSSGQTSSTDTQYF. The DNA for the CDR3 is TGCGCCAGCAGCTCGGGACAGACGTCTAGCACAGATACGCAGTATTTT.

As concerns this clone: Other DNA sequences of this sample code for an identical CDR3. The V call is TRBV20-1, the J call TRBJ2-7; D not resolved. The germline gives CDR1 DFQATT, CDR2 SNEGSKA (reference sequence). This CDR3 contains 11 residues. V was pared by 0 bases and J by 4 bases, with 4 bases between. CDR3 nucleotide sequence: TGCAGTGCTAGAGATGGGTACGAGCAGTACTTC. As protein: CSARDGYEQYF.

About this clone: The same CDR3 arises from other DNA sequences in this sample as well. This chain connects TRBV5-1 to TRBJ2-1; D possibly corresponds to TRBD2 (5 bases). V shed 0 bases and J shed 2 bases, with 12 bases lying between them. The CDR3 length is 16 residues. Germline CDR1 is SGHRS and CDR2 is YFSETQ. The CDR3 loop reads CASSLGGPSPYNEQFF. CDR3 sequence (DNA): TGCGCCAGCAGCTTGGGAGGGCCCTCCCCCTACAATGAGCAGTTCTTC.

V usage is TRBV28 and J usage is TRBJ2-3, with D perhaps matching TRBD2 (5 bases). Germline CDR1 reads MDHEN; CDR2 reads SYDVKM. With 6 bases removed from V and 4 bases from J, the gap between germline ends came to 14 bases. This CDR3 has 14 amino acids. CDR3 loop: CASSSGGSADTQYF. The CDR3 DNA is TGTGCCAGCAGCTCGGGCGGGTCCGCAGATACGCAGTATTTT.

V gene TRBV7-2 combines with J gene TRBJ2-7; 7 bases are a match to TRBD1. This CDR3 is built from 16 residues. After removal of 3 bases from V and 3 bases from J, the junction contained 11 bases not matched to a gene. The germline gives CDR1 SGHTA, CDR2 FQGNSA. The CDR3 loop is CASSLIGDSLFYEQYF. Here the CDR3 DNA reads TGTGCCAGCAGCTTGATTGGGGACAGTTTGTTCTACGAGCAGTACTTC.

This chain links TRBV4-3 with TRBJ2-7; 7 bases line up with TRBD1. With 4 bases clipped from V and 2 bases from J, the junction kept 8 bases outside the gene matches. This CDR3 is 15 amino acids long. Germline assignment: CDR1 LGHNA and CDR2 YSLEER. The CDR3 loop reads CASSLDLTGPYEQYF. Here the CDR3 DNA reads TGCGCCAGCAGCCTCGACTTGACAGGGCCCTACGAGCAGTACTTC.

The genes are TRBV18 and TRBJ2-7; TRBD2 agrees at 10 bases. The CDR3 covers 18 residues. From germline, CDR1 is KGHSH and CDR2 LQKENI. The V segment lost 1 base and the J segment 2 bases; nucleotides outside the gene matches: 11. DNA of the CDR3: TGTGCCAGCTCACCACGACTAGCGGGCACACGTGCGACCTACGAGCAGTACTTC. This translates into CASSPRLAGTRATYEQYF.

The chain links TRBV28 to TRBJ2-3; 8 bases map to TRBD2. V was pared by 2 bases and J by 1 base, with 8 bases of the junction left unmatched. The length of the CDR3 is 17 residues. Germline V gives CDR1 MDHEN, CDR2 SYDVKM. CDR3 sequence reads: CASSLALAGGGTDTQYF. The CDR3 DNA reads TGTGCCAGCAGTTTAGCCCTAGCGGGTGGAGGCACAGATACGCAGTATTTT.

The J gene is TRBJ2-7, the V gene TRBV5-1; 9 bases line up with TRBD1. Germline-derived CDR1 and CDR2 are SGHRS and YFSETQ. CDR3 length: 13 amino acids. V lost 5 bases to trimming and J lost 6 bases; unmatched junction nucleotides: 6. The CDR3 loop is CASRTGQGGEQYF. The CDR3 DNA reads TGCGCCAGCAGAACGGGACAGGGCGGCGAGCAGTACTTC.

The chain joins TRBV12-5 to TRBJ2-7; D is possibly TRBD1 or TRBD2 (5 bases each). The CDR3 is 11 amino acids. Germline lookup yields CDR1 LGHNT and CDR2 FRNRAP. CDR3 region: CASGTRDEQYF. The DNA of the CDR3 is TGTGCATCCGGGACCCGGGACGAGCAGTACTTC. Complete variable domain (other parts from reference TRBV12-5 and TRBJ2-7): DARVTQTPRHKVTEMGQEVTMRCQPILGHNTVFWYRQTMMQGLELLAYFRNRAPLDDSGMPKDRFSAEMPDATLATLKIQPSEPRDSAVYFCASGTRDEQYFGPGTRLTVT.